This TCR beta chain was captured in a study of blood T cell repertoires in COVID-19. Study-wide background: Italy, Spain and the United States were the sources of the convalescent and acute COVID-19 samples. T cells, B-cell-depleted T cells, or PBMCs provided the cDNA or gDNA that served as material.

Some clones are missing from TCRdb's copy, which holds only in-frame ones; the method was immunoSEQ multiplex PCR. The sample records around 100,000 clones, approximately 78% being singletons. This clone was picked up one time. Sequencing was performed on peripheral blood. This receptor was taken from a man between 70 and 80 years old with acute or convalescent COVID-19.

The CDR3 nucleotides are TGTGCCAGCAGCCCCCCAGGGTATAGCACTGAAGCTTTCTTT. This sequence encodes CASSPPGYSTEAFF. This rearrangement joins TRBV3-1 (or the pseudogene TRBV3-2) to TRBJ1-1; D is possibly TRBD1 (5 bases). Germline V lookup: CDR1 LGHDT, CDR2 YNNKEL (reference sequence). Trimming pared 4 bases from V and 4 bases from J, leaving 13 bases between. This CDR3 contains 14 residues.